This TCR beta chain is drawn from a study of T cells in Graves' hyperthyroidism and ophthalmopathy. Trimming shortened V by 4 bases and J by 4 bases, and 8 bases separated the two germline ends. Per germline, CDR1 DFQATT and CDR2 SNEGSKA (reference sequence). The CDR3 contains 12 residues. Regions amplified from RNA transcripts were the TCR beta CDR3 regions. The TCR CDR3 was amplified in a first-round RT-PCR using the HTBI primer set. TCRdb itself ran the multiplex PCR reads through MiXCR, one entry per CDR3 protein. The sample shows hundreds of thousands of distinct CDR3 sequences, about 15% of them seen only once. This clonotype was picked up many times.

The receptor was derived from an older woman with Graves' ophthalmopathy. This chain uses TRBV20-1 with TRBJ1-5; a possible D gene is TRBD1 (6 bases). Sequencing was performed on blood. CDR3 in DNA: TGCAGTGCTAACAGGGAGAATCAGCCCCAGCATTTT. It yields the protein CSANRENQPQHF.